This TCR beta chain was profiled in a study of Ad26.COV2.S vaccination and SARS-CoV-2 variants. The wider study: By the intramuscular route, Ad26.COV2.S was given once, or twice 56 days apart.

Germline CDR1 reads SEHNR; CDR2 reads FQNEAQ (reference sequence). Trimming left V 11 bases short and J 7 bases short, with 18 bases between. This CDR3 region has 14 residues. Sequenced by immunoSEQ multiplex PCR; TCRdb stores in-frame clones only, minus some. The sample has fewer than 600,000 clones, approximately 90% seen once. A few counts support this clone. Antigen: not known. Points from the study as a whole: Post-vaccination spike-specific CD8+ and CD4+ T cell responses reportedly had substantial breadth. The placebo group had lower spike-specific TCR breadth than the vaccine recipients did.

This sample's treatment: around 19 received Ad26.COV2.S at low or high dose, single or two shots; about five received placebo; per-sample allocation not given. Day 63 after the first injection of vaccine or placebo was the sampling time. In the vaccine, an Ad26 vector expressed the SARS-CoV-2 spike of the Wuhan strain. The clonotype originates from a person between 18 and 65 years old who received the Ad26.COV2.S COVID-19 vaccine or a placebo. The sequenced sample was peripheral blood, obtained in a trial of Ad26.COV2.S vaccine versus placebo. This chain joins TRBV7-9 and TRBJ1-6; D possibly corresponds to TRBD1 (6 bases). CDR3 DNA: TGTGCCGCCCATGCCGGGACACCCAATTCACCCCTCCACTTT. Translated: CAAHAGTPNSPLHF.